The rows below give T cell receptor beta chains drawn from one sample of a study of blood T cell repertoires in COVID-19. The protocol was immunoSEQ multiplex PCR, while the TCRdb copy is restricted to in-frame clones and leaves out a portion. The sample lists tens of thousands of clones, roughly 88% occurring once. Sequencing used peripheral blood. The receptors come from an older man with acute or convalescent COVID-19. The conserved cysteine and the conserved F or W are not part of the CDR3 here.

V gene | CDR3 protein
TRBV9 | ASSVPGSGNSPLH
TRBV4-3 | ASSQAGVGAPLH
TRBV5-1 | ASRPDRAFYEQY
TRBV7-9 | ASSSGPGGEKLF
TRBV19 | ASSAYRDRAKETQY
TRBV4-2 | ASSQGSGTGDSPLH
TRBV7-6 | ASSLGPYRDSFNYGYT
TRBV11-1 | ASSLGTLNTEAF
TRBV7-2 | ASSPRGTGGSQAF
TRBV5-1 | ASSLEQGMKDIQY
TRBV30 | AWSVKGPGVGEAF
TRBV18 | ASSPYRGGQEKLF
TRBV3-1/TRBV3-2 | ASSTGGYGYT
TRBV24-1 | ATSGTGGPGELF
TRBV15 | ATSRGGGSSYNEQF
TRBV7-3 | ASSARLAAIGGQF
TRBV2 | ARRGSYNSPLH
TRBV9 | ASSVDPSSYNEQF
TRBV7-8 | ASSLESGLHNSPLH
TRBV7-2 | ASSFRGQEAF
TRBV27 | ASTPTGTKETQY
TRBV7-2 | ASSFLGNNEQF
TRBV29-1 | SVSTRASGNTIY
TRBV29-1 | SAGTNGYT
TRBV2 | ASSGGGSLSYEQY
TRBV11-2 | ASSLGLLAGGKDTQY
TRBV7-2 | ASSPPDRPYEQY
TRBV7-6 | ASSRDRGLRTEAF
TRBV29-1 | SVYSEKLF
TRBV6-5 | ASSTSSGANVLT
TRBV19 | ASSPLTELTGELF
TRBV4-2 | ASSQGRAGETQY
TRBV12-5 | ASGFTGLAGGLEQF
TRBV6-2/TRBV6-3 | ASSYFGYEQY
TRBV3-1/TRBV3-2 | ASSHRNTGGEYGYT
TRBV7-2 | ASSPPQGWAQH
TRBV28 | ASSLGLAGDPETQY
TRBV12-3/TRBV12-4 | ASSLTDRPLH
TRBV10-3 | ATLPFGAQDTQY
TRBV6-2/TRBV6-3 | ASSSPLAGAYNEQF